This T cell receptor (beta chain) appears in the sequencing data of a study of OX40 agonist ivuxolimab in advanced cancers. The protocol was immunoSEQ multiplex PCR, while the TCRdb copy is restricted to in-frame clones and leaves out a portion. In the table there are 40,000 to 55,000 clones, approximately 90% of which are singletons. The CDR3 loop spans 14 amino acids. The junction had 2 bases not matched to a gene; V was cut back by 0 bases and J by 3 bases. The germline gives CDR1 SGDLS, CDR2 YYNGEE. The chain employs TRBV9 and TRBJ2-7; 8 nucleotides match TRBD1. Sequenced material: CD4+ or CD8+ T cells sorted from blood, taken in a trial of the OX40 agonist ivuxolimab. The receptor's source is an adult with an advanced solid tumor such as melanoma, head and neck, liver or kidney cancer. The CDR3, as DNA: TGTGCCAGCAGCGTAGCAGGGGGCGGCTACGAGCAGTACTTC. It translates to CASSVAGGGYEQYF.